The 26 T cell receptor beta chains in this list originate from one sample, sequenced in a study of multiple sclerosis patients with progressive multifocal leukoencephalopathy. Data came from immunoSEQ multiplex PCR; TCRdb stores just in-frame clones and leaves some out. Altogether more than 30,000 clones are present, almost 95% being singletons, with the ten largest covering 1.9%. Noted time point: before natalizumab initiation. The sequenced material came from PBMCs. All receptors come from a young man with multiple sclerosis.

V and J are TRBV29-1 and TRBJ2-1, with 8 bases that match TRBD2. There are 16 residues in the CDR3. Germline loops: CDR1 SQVTM, CDR2 ANQGSEA. The junction had 13 bases not matched to a gene; V was cut back by 6 bases and J by 3 bases. The CDR3 sequence is CSVLGREGHFYNEQFF. The CDR3 bases are TGCAGCGTGCTCGGCCGGGAGGGTCATTTCTACAATGAGCAGTTCTTC.

This chain uses TRBV2 with TRBJ1-6; 7 bases align to TRBD1. CDR1 and CDR2 from the germline V gene are SNHLY and FYNNEI. With V trimmed by 11 bases and J by 7 bases, 8 bases remained unmatched. The CDR3 spans 13 residues. The CDR3 spells CACLGQSNSPLHF. DNA for the CDR3: TGTGCCTGTCTGGGACAGTCAAATTCACCCCTCCACTTT. Drawing the rest from reference TRBV2 and TRBJ1-6, the complete variable domain is EPEVTQTPSHQVTQMGQEVILRCVPISNHLYFYWYRQILGQKVEFLVSFYNNEISEKSEIFDDQFSVERPDGSNFTLKIRSTKLEDSAMYFCACLGQSNSPLHFGNGTRLTVT.

The gene calls are TRBV2 and TRBJ2-1; TRBD2 agrees at 10 bases. V gave up 3 bases and J gave up 3 bases; unmatched junction bases: 8. This CDR3 region has 17 residues. Germline V gene data show CDR1 as SNHLY and CDR2 as FYNNEI. CDR3 loop: CASSELQREGDYNEQFF. The CDR3 coding sequence is TGTGCCAGCAGTGAGCTTCAGCGGGAGGGAGACTACAATGAGCAGTTCTTC.

In this sample, this clone turned up once. The rearrangement uses TRBV7-2 and TRBJ2-3, with 7 bases lining up with TRBD2. The CDR3 extends over 12 amino acids. CDR1 and CDR2 (germline): SGHTA, FQGNSA. The V segment lost 4 bases and the J segment 7 bases; nucleotides outside the gene matches: 2. The CDR3, as DNA: TGTGCCAGCAGCTCACTAGCGAATACGCAGTATTTT. Translation gives CASSSLANTQYF. The full variable domain, in which reference TRBV7-2 and TRBJ2-3 provide the parts outside the CDR3, is GAGVSQSPSNKVTEKGKDVELRCDPISGHTALYWYRQSLGQGLEFLIYFQGNSAPDKSGLPSDRFSAERTGGSVSTLTIQRTQQEDSAVYLCASSSLANTQYFGPGTRLTVL.

This clone came up once. This chain joins TRBV11-2 and TRBJ1-3; D ambiguous. Between the trimmed V and J ends, which lost 1 base and 0 bases, there was a span of 10 bases. The CDR3 loop spans 16 amino acids. Germline CDR1 and CDR2: SGHAT and FQNNGV. Written as DNA, the CDR3 is TGTGCCAGCAGCTTAGTGTGGGCAGTCTCTGGAAACACCATATATTTT. Residues: CASSLVWAVSGNTIYF.

This chain joins TRBV10-1 and TRBJ2-3; D uncertain. Per germline, CDR1 WNHNN and CDR2 SYGVQD (reference sequence). V lost 0 bases to trimming and J lost 4 bases, with 14 bases between them. The CDR3 runs to 16 residues. CDR3 amino acids: CASSESVHPQADTQYF. The CDR3 region has the DNA TGCGCCAGCAGTGAGTCCGTTCACCCCCAGGCAGATACGCAGTATTTT.

The chain recombines TRBV10-1 with TRBJ1-1, with D possibly matching TRBD1 (6 bases). Per the germline V gene, CDR1 is WNHNN and CDR2 is SYGVQD (reference sequence). Between the trimmed V and J ends, which lost 4 bases and 1 base, there was a span of 7 bases. This CDR3 has 13 amino acids. For the CDR3, the DNA is TGCGCCAGCAGTGCGACAGGGAACACTGAAGCTTTCTTT. It yields the protein CASSATGNTEAFF.

The gene calls are TRBV5-1 and TRBJ2-3; TRBD2 is a possible D gene (5 bases). There are 14 residues in the CDR3. Germline lookup yields CDR1 SGHRS and CDR2 YFSETQ. The V and J ends lost 0 bases and 3 bases respectively, with 8 bases between them. The DNA for the CDR3 is TGCGCCAGCAGCTTGGCCCGGGAAACAGATACGCAGTATTTT. It encodes CASSLARETDTQYF. Based on the CDR3 plus reference TRBV5-1 and TRBJ2-3, the full variable domain is KAGVTQTPRYLIKTRGQQVTLSCSPISGHRSVSWYQQTPGQGLQFLFEYFSETQRNKGNFPGRFSGRQFSNSRSEMNVSTLELGDSALYLCASSLARETDTQYFGPGTRLTVL.

This clone was seen only a few times. The same CDR3 also results from other DNA sequences found in this sample. The chain carries TRBV19 and TRBJ1-1; 8 bases fit TRBD1. Germline assignment: CDR1 LNHDA and CDR2 SQIVND (reference sequence). The ends lost 8 bases at V and 4 bases at J; junction bases unmatched: 3. The CDR3 spans 12 residues. The CDR3 loop is CASRTGSTEAFF. As DNA, the CDR3 is TGTGCCAGTCGGACAGGGTCCACTGAAGCTTTCTTT.

The V gene is TRBV7-8, the J gene TRBJ2-2; D unresolved. This CDR3 region has 13 residues. V lost 4 bases, J lost 4 bases, and 7 bases lay in between. The germline V gene encodes CDR1 SGHVS and CDR2 FQNEAQ. The CDR3 sequence is CASSSVLTGELFF. CDR3 coding DNA: TGTGCCAGCAGCTCAGTCCTCACCGGGGAGCTGTTTTTT.

The chain carries TRBV18 and TRBJ2-2; no firm D call. V dropped 3 bases and J dropped 6 bases, with 8 bases sitting between them. CDR1 and CDR2 from the germline V gene are KGHSH and LQKENI. The CDR3 has 13 residues. The CDR3 sequence is CASSPTLSGELFF. Here the CDR3 DNA reads TGTGCCAGCTCACCGACTCTGTCCGGGGAGCTGTTTTTT.

CDR3 DNA sequence: TGTGCCAGCAGCTATCCCCCCGGGACTAGCGGGGTTTACAATGAGCAGTTCTTC. This sequence encodes CASSYPPGTSGVYNEQFF. J is TRBJ2-1 and V is TRBV5-4; TRBD2 agrees at 13 bases. The CDR3 runs to 18 residues. CDR1 and CDR2 from the germline V gene are SGHNT and YYREEE (reference sequence). The V gene end was trimmed by 3 bases and the J gene end by 4 bases; junction bases not matched to a gene: 10.

The genes are TRBV9 and TRBJ2-7; D unclear. The ends were cut back, 0 bases at V and 3 bases at J, with 10 bases in the middle. CDR1 SGDLS and CDR2 YYNGEE come from the germline V gene. CDR3 length: 14 residues. The CDR3 DNA reads as TGTGCCAGCAGCGTAGTGTCTCAATTCTACGAGCAGTACGTC. Its protein product is CASSVVSQFYEQYV.

This rearrangement joins TRBV6-1 to TRBJ1-5; a weak D match, TRBD1 (5 bases). Germline V gives CDR1 MNHNS, CDR2 SASEGT. The CDR3 spans 14 residues. Between the trimmed V and J ends, which lost 5 bases and 1 base, there was a span of 9 bases. The CDR3, as DNA: TGTGCCAGCAGTCCCGGGGGGAGCAATCAGCCCCAGCATTTT. It is translated as CASSPGGSNQPQHF.

The sample holds one count of this clone. This chain links TRBV6-5 with TRBJ2-1; tentative D call: TRBD2 (6 bases). Germline-derived CDR1 and CDR2 are MNHEY and SVGAGI. Trimming cost V 5 bases and J 5 bases, with 13 bases left between them. This CDR3 is 14 amino acids long. The CDR3 here is CASSRAGINNEQFF. DNA of the CDR3: TGTGCCAGCAGTCGGGCGGGAATTAACAATGAGCAGTTCTTC.

CDR3 residues: CATKGTPGGDQGSSYEQYF. The DNA for the CDR3 is TGTGCCACCAAGGGAACTCCGGGGGGGGACCAGGGGAGCTCCTACGAGCAGTACTTC. V is TRBV10-3 and J is TRBJ2-7; 8 nucleotides match TRBD2. The CDR3 extends over 19 amino acids. Germline loops: CDR1 ENHRY, CDR2 SYGVKD. V dropped 10 bases and J dropped 0; count of bases not matched to a gene: 23.

The CDR3 spells CASNQGAGGNTIYF. For the CDR3, the DNA is TGTGCCAGTAATCAGGGGGCAGGTGGAAACACCATATATTTT. The chain combines TRBV19 with TRBJ1-3, with 8 bases identical to TRBD1. The J segment lost 3 bases and the V segment lost 7 bases, leaving 5 bases of the junction unmatched. CDR1 is LNHDA, CDR2 SQIVND, per germline (reference sequence). CDR3 length: 14 amino acids.

This clone was recorded once. The chain has TRBV30 and TRBJ1-1, with D possibly TRBD1 on 5 matching bases. In germline, CDR1 is GTSNPN, CDR2 SVGIG (reference sequence). Trimming stripped 1 base from V and 3 bases from J, with 9 bases between. The CDR3 is made up of 13 amino acids. The CDR3 DNA is TGTGCCTGGAGTGGGATGACAGACACTGAAGCTTTCTTT. Encoded protein: CAWSGMTDTEAFF.

The chain has TRBV11-2 and TRBJ2-1, with D possibly being TRBD1 (6 bases). Trimming removed 5 bases from V and 7 bases from J, with 18 bases in between. Germline V gene data show CDR1 as SGHAT and CDR2 as FQNNGV. This CDR3 has 15 amino acids. The CDR3 DNA is TGTGCCAGCAGCGTAGGGGGAACATTCCGGAATGAGCAGTTCTTC. Protein sequence: CASSVGGTFRNEQFF.

This chain joins TRBV6-1 and TRBJ1-2; unclear D gene. The V end was cut by 5 bases, the J end by 8 bases, with 12 bases between. This CDR3 is 12 amino acids long. CDR1 and CDR2 (germline): MNHNS, SASEGT. The CDR3 loop reads CASSWNPGGYTF. The CDR3 DNA sequence: TGTGCCAGCAGTTGGAACCCCGGAGGCTACACCTTC.

The gene calls are TRBV27 and TRBJ2-1; a weak D match, TRBD2 (5 bases). The CDR3 runs to 13 residues. Between the trimmed V and J ends, which lost 6 bases and 5 bases, there was a span of 11 bases. The germline CDR1 and CDR2 sequences are MNHEY and SMNVEV (reference sequence). CDR3 bases: TGTGCCAGCAGCATACTAGTGAACAATGAGCAGTTCTTC. Amino acids: CASSILVNNEQFF.

The V and J genes are TRBV6-5 and TRBJ2-5; maybe TRBD1 (5 bases). The V end was cut by 0 bases, the J end by 2 bases, with 10 bases between. CDR3 length: 15 residues. CDR1 and CDR2 from the germline V gene are MNHEY and SVGAGI. The CDR3 here is CASSYSIKGQETQYF. CDR3 coding DNA: TGTGCCAGCAGTTACTCGATAAAGGGGCAAGAGACCCAGTACTTC.

The DNA for the CDR3 is TGTGCCTGGAGTGTAGCCAACCACCCGTATGGCTACACCTTC. Protein: CAWSVANHPYGYTF. This rearrangement joins TRBV30 to TRBJ1-2; D is unclear. The ends were cut back, 0 bases at V and 5 bases at J, with 13 bases in the middle. Germline CDR1 reads GTSNPN; CDR2 reads SVGIG (reference sequence). The CDR3 length is 14 residues.

V gene TRBV4-2 combines with J gene TRBJ1-3, with a possible D match to TRBD1 (6 bases). The CDR3 sequence is 16 residues long. CDR1 and CDR2 (germline): LGHNA, YNFKEQ. Between the trimmed V and J ends, which lost 5 bases and 2 bases, there was a span of 16 bases. The CDR3 DNA reads TGTGCCAGCAGCACACTACCGGGGGCTGCTGGAAACACCATATATTTT. Amino acid sequence: CASSTLPGAAGNTIYF.

This clone has a single count. This CDR3 is also generated by other DNA sequences in the sample. CDR3 residues: CASSQEGRGTEAFF. Here the CDR3 DNA reads TGCGCCAGCAGCCAAGAGGGCCGGGGGACTGAAGCTTTCTTT. The chain links TRBV4-3 to TRBJ1-1, with D possibly matching TRBD1 (5 bases). Germline V gene sequence: CDR1 LGHNA, CDR2 YSLEER. The V end lost 0 bases, the J end lost 5 bases, and 10 bases lay between the germline ends. CDR3 size: 14 residues.

The gene calls are TRBV11-2 and TRBJ1-4; TRBD1 matches 8 bases. The CDR3 is 17 residues long. Unmatched junction bases numbered 12, after V lost 5 bases and J lost 4 bases. Germline CDR1 reads SGHAT; CDR2 reads FQNNGV. The CDR3 here is CASSHRQGSTINEKLFF. The CDR3, as DNA: TGTGCCAGCAGCCATAGACAGGGGTCGACTATTAATGAAAAACTGTTTTTT.